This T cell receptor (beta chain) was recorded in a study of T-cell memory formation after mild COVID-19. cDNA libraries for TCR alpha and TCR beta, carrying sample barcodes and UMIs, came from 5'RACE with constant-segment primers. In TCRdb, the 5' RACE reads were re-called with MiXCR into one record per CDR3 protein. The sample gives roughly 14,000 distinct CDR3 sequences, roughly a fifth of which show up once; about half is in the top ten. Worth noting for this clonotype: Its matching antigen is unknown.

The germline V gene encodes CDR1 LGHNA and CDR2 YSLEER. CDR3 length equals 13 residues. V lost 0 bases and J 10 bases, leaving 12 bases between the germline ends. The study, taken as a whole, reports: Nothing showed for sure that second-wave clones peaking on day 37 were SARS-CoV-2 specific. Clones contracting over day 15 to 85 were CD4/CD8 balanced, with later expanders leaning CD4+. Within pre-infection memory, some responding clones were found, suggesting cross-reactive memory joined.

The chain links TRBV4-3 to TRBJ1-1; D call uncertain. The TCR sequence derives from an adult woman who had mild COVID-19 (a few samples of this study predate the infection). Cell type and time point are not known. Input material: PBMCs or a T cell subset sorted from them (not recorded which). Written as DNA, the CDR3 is TGCGCCAGCAGCCAAGATCGAACGGAGGGAGCTTTCTTT. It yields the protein CASSQDRTEGAFF.